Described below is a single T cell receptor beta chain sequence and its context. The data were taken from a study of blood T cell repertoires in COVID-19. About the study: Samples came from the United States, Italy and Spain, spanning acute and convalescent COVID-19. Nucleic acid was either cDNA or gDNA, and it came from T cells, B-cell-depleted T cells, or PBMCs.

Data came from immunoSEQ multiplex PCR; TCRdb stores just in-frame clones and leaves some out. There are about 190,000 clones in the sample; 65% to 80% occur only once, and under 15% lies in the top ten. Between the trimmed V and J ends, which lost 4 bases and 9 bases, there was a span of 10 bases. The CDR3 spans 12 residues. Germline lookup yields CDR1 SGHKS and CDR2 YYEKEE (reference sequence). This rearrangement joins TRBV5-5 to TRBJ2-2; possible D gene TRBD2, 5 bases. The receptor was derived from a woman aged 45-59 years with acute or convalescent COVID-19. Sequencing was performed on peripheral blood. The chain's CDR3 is CASSHPGRELFF. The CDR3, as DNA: TGTGCCAGCAGCCACCCCGGGAGGGAGCTGTTTTTT.